Listed here are 28 T cell receptor beta chains from one sample, sequenced in a study of cytomegalovirus exposure and HLA in healthy donors. Only in-frame clones appear in the TCRdb table, and some are missing; sequencing was by immunoSEQ multiplex PCR. The data contain over 200,000 clones, less than 95% of them singletons. The sample comprised PBMCs. The receptors stem from a woman aged 25 to 39 in good health and CMV-seronegative.

The chain combines TRBV29-1 with TRBJ2-5, with D perhaps matching TRBD1 (6 bases). The germline V gene has CDR1 SQVTM and CDR2 ANQGSEA. The CDR3 length is 14 residues. Trimming took 6 bases from V and 5 from J, leaving 19 bases between them. The CDR3 loop is CSVWDTLLRETQYF. Written as DNA, the CDR3 is TGCAGCGTGTGGGACACCCTTCTCCGGGAGACCCAGTACTTC.

V gene TRBV21-1 combines with J gene TRBJ2-5; the table names TRBD1, a call not compared with the DNA. TRBV21-1 is assigned pseudogene status. CDR3 length equals 17 residues. CDR3 nucleotide sequence: TGTGCCAGCAGCCCTGAGGGACAACAGGGCTTAATGTGGCCCCAGTACTTC. This encodes CASSPEGQQGLMWPQYF.

The rearrangement links TRBV9 to TRBJ2-7; D gene unclear. Between the trimmed V and J ends, which lost 3 bases and 3 bases, there was a span of 10 bases. CDR3 size: 13 residues. The germline V gene has CDR1 SGDLS and CDR2 YYNGEE. CDR3 nucleotides: TGTGCCAGCAGCGCCACAGACCGCTACGAGCAGTACTTC. It specifies CASSATDRYEQYF.

This sequence joins TRBV7-2 and TRBJ2-3, with D tentatively TRBD2 (5 bases). The germline CDR1 and CDR2 sequences are SGHTA and FQGNSA. V was clipped by 5 bases and J by 2 bases, with 11 bases between them. The CDR3 extends over 14 amino acids. CDR3: CASSPSGDTDTQYF. Written as DNA, the CDR3 is TGTGCCAGCAGCCCCAGCGGAGACACAGATACGCAGTATTTT.

V gene TRBV9 combines with J gene TRBJ2-1; 8 bases line up with TRBD2. Germline assignment: CDR1 SGDLS and CDR2 YYNGEE. V gave up 0 bases and J gave up 3 bases; unmatched junction bases: 8. The CDR3 is 17 amino acids. The CDR3 sequence is CASSVEWGAGDYNEQFF. In DNA, the CDR3 is TGTGCCAGCAGCGTAGAGTGGGGAGCGGGGGACTACAATGAGCAGTTCTTC.

V usage is TRBV28 and J usage is TRBJ1-4; D ambiguous. Germline values: CDR1 MDHEN, CDR2 SYDVKM. The CDR3 length is 15 residues. V was trimmed by 4 bases and J by 4 bases, leaving 13 bases between them. The CDR3 DNA reads TGTGCCAGCAGTTCCCGTGAAGCGGGTAATGAAAAACTGTTTTTT. This encodes CASSSREAGNEKLFF.

The sample holds a few counts of this clone. CDR3 coding DNA: TGTGCCAGCAGTGAGAAAGTCTCCTCTGGGGCCAACGTCCTGACTTTC. Its translation: CASSEKVSSGANVLTF. V usage is TRBV6-4 and J usage is TRBJ2-6; no definite D call. The ends were cut back, 3 bases at V and 0 bases at J, with 9 bases in the middle. The CDR3 spans 16 residues. From germline, CDR1 is MRHNA and CDR2 SNTAGT.

This rearrangement joins TRBV27 to TRBJ2-7, with TRBD1 matching over 8 bases. The junction had 15 bases not matched to a gene; V was cut back by 5 bases and J by 9 bases. CDR3 size: 15 residues. Germline-derived CDR1 and CDR2 are MNHEY and SMNVEV (reference sequence). The CDR3 sequence: CASSPTTDRVGGQYF. For the CDR3, the DNA is TGTGCCAGCAGTCCCACAACGGACAGGGTGGGCGGGCAGTACTTC.

This chain connects TRBV4-3 to TRBJ2-2, with TRBD1 matching over 7 bases. V shed 1 base and J 6 bases; nucleotides not matched to a gene: 2. Per germline, CDR1 LGHNA and CDR2 YSLEER. There are 14 residues in the CDR3. The DNA of the CDR3 is TGCGCCAGCAGCCAAGGCGACAGGGCCGGGGAGCTGTTTTTT. Translation gives CASSQGDRAGELFF.

In DNA form, the CDR3 reads TGTGCCAGCAGTTTAAGGGGGGCGGAGGGTAATGAAAAACTGTTTTTT. Its translation: CASSLRGAEGNEKLFF. The rearrangement uses TRBV28 and TRBJ1-4, with D perhaps TRBD1 (6 bases). CDR3 length equals 16 residues. CDR1 MDHEN and CDR2 SYDVKM come from the germline V gene. V lost 2 bases and J 4 bases, leaving 14 bases between the germline ends.

The rearrangement links TRBV5-6 to TRBJ2-3; tentatively, D is TRBD1 (6 bases). V shed 0 bases and J shed 5 bases, with 13 bases lying between them. The CDR3 consists of 15 residues. Germline CDR1 and CDR2: SGHDT and YYEEEE. DNA for the CDR3: TGTGCCAGCAGCTTGGACAGGGCGGGTATAGATACGCAGTATTTT. Its protein product is CASSLDRAGIDTQYF.

This clone was seen a handful of times. This rearrangement joins TRBV5-1 to TRBJ2-7; the D is unclear. CDR1 and CDR2 from the germline V gene are SGHRS and YFSETQ. Trimming took off 2 bases at V and 6 bases at J, with 18 bases between the two ends. The CDR3 is 15 residues long. The CDR3 coding sequence is TGCGCCAGCAGCTTAGGGAAAGGGTTAATCAGCGAGCAGTACTTC. It encodes CASSLGKGLISEQYF.

The chain employs TRBV6-5 and TRBJ1-2; weak D call: TRBD1 (5 bases). This CDR3 comprises 13 residues. CDR1 is MNHEY, CDR2 SVGAGI, per germline. Trimming removed 6 bases at V and 5 bases at J, with 13 bases between. The CDR3 region is CASRTQGSYGYTF. Here the CDR3 DNA reads TGTGCCAGCAGAACTCAGGGTAGTTATGGCTACACCTTC.

The chain is built from TRBV5-8 and TRBJ2-7; 7 positions agree with TRBD2. Germline trimming cut 0 bases from V and 2 bases from J; bases unmatched to any gene: 8. The CDR3 length is 16 residues. The germline CDR1 and CDR2 sequences are SGHTS and YDEGEE. CDR3 bases: TGTGCCAGCAGCTTGGGCCCCCAGCGGGGCCCCTACGAGCAGTACTTC. It specifies CASSLGPQRGPYEQYF.

The chain joins TRBV7-9 to TRBJ2-2, with D perhaps matching TRBD1 (5 bases). CDR1 is SEHNR and CDR2 is FQNEAQ in the germline V gene (reference sequence). Trimming took 6 bases from V and 1 from J, leaving 6 bases between them. The CDR3 spans 13 residues. The CDR3 coding sequence is TGTGCCAGCAGAGGACAGAACACCGGGGAGCTGTTTTTT. This encodes CASRGQNTGELFF.

The DNA for the CDR3 is TGTGCCAGTCAATGGACAGGGCGGACCGGGGAGCTGTTTTTT. Amino acids: CASQWTGRTGELFF. The chain combines TRBV19 with TRBJ2-2; 8 nucleotides line up with TRBD1. This CDR3 region has 14 residues. Germline loops: CDR1 LNHDA, CDR2 SQIVND (reference sequence). V lost 8 bases, J lost 5 bases, and 7 bases stayed unmatched. Full variable domain (remainder filled in from reference TRBV19 and TRBJ2-2): DGGITQSPKYLFRKEGQNVTLSCEQNLNHDAMYWYRQDPGQGLRLIYYSQIVNDFQKGDIAEGYSVSREKKESFPLTVTSAQKNPTAFYLCASQWTGRTGELFFGEGSRLTVL.

The chain has TRBV6-5 and TRBJ1-2; D is undetermined. The CDR3 length is 12 residues. Germline V gene sequence: CDR1 MNHEY, CDR2 SVGAGI. V was shortened by 6 bases and J by 1 base, with 6 bases between the two germline ends. The CDR3: CASRPDNYGYTF. CDR3 bases: TGTGCCAGCAGACCCGATAACTATGGCTACACCTTC.

The V and J genes are TRBV5-1 and TRBJ1-2, with D uncertain. The germline gives CDR1 SGHRS, CDR2 YFSETQ. The V gene lost 0 bases and the J gene lost 0 bases, with 6 bases spanning the gap. The CDR3 spans 14 residues. In DNA form, the CDR3 reads TGCGCCAGCAGCTTGGGGTATACTAACTATGGCTACACCTTC. Amino acids: CASSLGYTNYGYTF.

This clone has just a few counts. The CDR3 loop reads CASSLQGEEYEQYF. CDR3 DNA: TGTGCCAGCAGTTTACAGGGGGAGGAGTACGAGCAGTACTTC. The V and J genes are TRBV11-3 and TRBJ2-7, with TRBD1 identical over 8 bases. V was clipped by 6 bases and J by 4 bases; unmatched bases: 8. Germline loops: CDR1 SGHNT, CDR2 YENEEA. CDR3 length: 14 amino acids. The variable domain in full, completed from reference TRBV11-3 and TRBJ2-7, reads EAGVVQSPRYKIIEKKQPVAFWCNPISGHNTLYWYLQNLGQGPELLIRYENEEAVDDSQLPKDRFSAERLKGVDSTLKIQPAELGDSAVYLCASSLQGEEYEQYFGPGTRLTVT.

About this clone: Germline and junction disagree at one end, which may indicate a read error. The gene calls are TRBV6-6 and TRBJ2-5; the D is unclear. CDR3 length: 11 residues. Per germline, CDR1 MNHNY and CDR2 SVGAGI (reference sequence). The CDR3 nucleotides are TGTGCCAGCAGATACCAGGAGACCCAGTACTTC. It is translated as CASRYQETQYF.

V gene TRBV25-1 combines with J gene TRBJ1-1; D ambiguous. This CDR3 is built from 13 residues. The V gene lost 4 bases and the J gene lost 9 bases, with 15 bases spanning the gap. Germline CDR1 reads MGHDK; CDR2 reads SYGVNS. The CDR3 reads CASSGGKGLKAFF. The DNA for the CDR3 is TGTGCCAGCAGTGGAGGGAAAGGGCTTAAAGCTTTCTTT.

J is TRBJ2-2 and V is TRBV30, with 8 bases identical to TRBD2. CDR3 length equals 15 residues. V dropped 4 bases and J dropped 6; count of bases not matched to a gene: 10. CDR1 and CDR2 from the germline V gene are GTSNPN and SVGIG (reference sequence). CDR3 loop: CAWTPPWGLAGELFF. For the CDR3, the DNA is TGTGCCTGGACCCCCCCCTGGGGACTAGCCGGGGAGCTGTTTTTT.

This chain connects TRBV7-9 to TRBJ2-7; 12 bases are shared with TRBD2. Trimming at V came to 5 bases and at J to 5 bases, leaving 10 bases not matched to a gene. CDR3 length: 16 residues. Looked up from germline, CDR1 is SEHNR and CDR2 is FQNEAQ (reference sequence). CDR3 sequence (DNA): TGTGCCAGCAGCCCGAGACTAGCGGGAGTTATCAACGAGCAGTACTTC. Translation gives CASSPRLAGVINEQYF.

The chain links TRBV5-1 to TRBJ2-7, with 8 bases aligning to TRBD2. The CDR3 extends over 15 amino acids. V trimming: 0 bases; J trimming: 3 bases; junction bases outside the gene matches: 5. CDR1 is SGHRS and CDR2 is YFSETQ in the germline V gene. CDR3 coding DNA: TGCGCCAGCAGCTTGGGGATGGGACTAGACTACGAGCAGTACTTC. Protein: CASSLGMGLDYEQYF.

The chain joins TRBV4-2 to TRBJ1-4, with 8 bases identical to TRBD1. This CDR3 is 16 amino acids long. Germline V gene sequence: CDR1 LGHNA, CDR2 YNFKEQ. J was trimmed by 2 bases and V by 3 bases; bases with no gene match: 5. Here the CDR3 reads CASSHSGQGTNEKLFF. DNA of the CDR3: TGTGCCAGCAGCCACTCCGGACAGGGCACTAATGAAAAACTGTTTTTT.

V is TRBV7-2 and J is TRBJ1-5, with 7 bases identical to TRBD1. J gave up 5 bases and V 5 bases, and 3 bases lay outside the gene matches. Germline V gene lookup returns CDR1 SGHTA and CDR2 FQGNSA. CDR3 size: 13 residues. The CDR3 DNA is TGTGCCAGCAGCATTGACAGGGATCAGCCCCAGCATTTT. Its protein is CASSIDRDQPQHF.

V gene TRBV6-5 combines with J gene TRBJ2-5; 7 bases are shared with TRBD2. This CDR3 region has 14 residues. J was trimmed by 2 bases and V by 2 bases; bases with no gene match: 2. Germline CDR1 and CDR2: MNHEY and SVGAGI. The CDR3 bases are TGTGCCAGCAGTTACGCTAGCGGACAAGAGACCCAGTACTTC. Its protein product is CASSYASGQETQYF.

The chain has TRBV4-1 and TRBJ1-5; 7 nucleotides match TRBD1. CDR1 and CDR2 (germline): MGHRA, YSYEKL. The CDR3 loop spans 16 amino acids. V trimming: 5 bases; J trimming: 0 bases; junction bases outside the gene matches: 7. The CDR3 DNA reads as TGCGCCAGCAGCAAGGAACAGGGGCTTAGCAATCAGCCCCAGCATTTT. This translates into CASSKEQGLSNQPQHF.